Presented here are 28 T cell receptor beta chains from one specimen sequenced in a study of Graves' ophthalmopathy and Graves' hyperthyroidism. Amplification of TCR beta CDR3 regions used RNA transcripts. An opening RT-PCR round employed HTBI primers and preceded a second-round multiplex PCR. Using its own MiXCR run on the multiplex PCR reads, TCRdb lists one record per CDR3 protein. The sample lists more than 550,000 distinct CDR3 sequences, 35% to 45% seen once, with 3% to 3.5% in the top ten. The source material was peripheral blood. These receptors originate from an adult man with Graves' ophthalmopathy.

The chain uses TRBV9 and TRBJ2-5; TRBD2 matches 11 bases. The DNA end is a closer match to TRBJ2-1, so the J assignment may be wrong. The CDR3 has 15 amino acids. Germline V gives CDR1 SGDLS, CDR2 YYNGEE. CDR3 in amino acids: CASSVVTSGINEQFF. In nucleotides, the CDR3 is TGTGCCAGCAGCGTAGTGACTAGCGGGATCAATGAGCAGTTCTTC.

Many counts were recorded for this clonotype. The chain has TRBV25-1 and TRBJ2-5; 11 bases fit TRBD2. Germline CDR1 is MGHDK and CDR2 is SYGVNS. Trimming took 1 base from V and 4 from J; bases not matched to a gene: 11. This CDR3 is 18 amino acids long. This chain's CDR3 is CASSEWGASGGPAETQYF. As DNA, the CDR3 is TGTGCCAGCAGTGAATGGGGGGCTAGCGGGGGGCCCGCAGAGACCCAGTACTTC.

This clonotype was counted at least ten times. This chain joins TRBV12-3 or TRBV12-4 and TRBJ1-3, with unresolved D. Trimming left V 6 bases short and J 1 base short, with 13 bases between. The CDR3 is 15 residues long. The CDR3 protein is CASRYTSGSGNTIYF. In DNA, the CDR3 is TGTGCCAGCAGATACACGAGTGGATCTGGAAACACCATATATTTT.

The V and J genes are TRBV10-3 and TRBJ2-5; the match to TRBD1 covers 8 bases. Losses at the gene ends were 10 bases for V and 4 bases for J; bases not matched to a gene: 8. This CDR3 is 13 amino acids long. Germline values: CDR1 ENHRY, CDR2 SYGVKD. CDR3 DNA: TGTGCCACCCAAGGACAGGGCGTAGAGACCCAGTACTTC. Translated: CATQGQGVETQYF.

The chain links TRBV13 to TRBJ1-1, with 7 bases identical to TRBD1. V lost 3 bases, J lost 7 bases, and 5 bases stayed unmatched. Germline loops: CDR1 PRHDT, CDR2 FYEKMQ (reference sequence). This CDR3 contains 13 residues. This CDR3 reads CASSLDAGGEAFF. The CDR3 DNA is TGTGCCAGCAGCTTGGATGCAGGGGGTGAAGCTTTCTTT.

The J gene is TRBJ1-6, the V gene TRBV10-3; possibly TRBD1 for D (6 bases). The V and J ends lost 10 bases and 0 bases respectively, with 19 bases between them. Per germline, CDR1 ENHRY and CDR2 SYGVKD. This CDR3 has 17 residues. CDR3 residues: CASKGGQPSSYNSPLHF. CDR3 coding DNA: TGTGCCAGCAAGGGCGGACAGCCAAGCTCCTATAATTCACCCCTCCACTTT.

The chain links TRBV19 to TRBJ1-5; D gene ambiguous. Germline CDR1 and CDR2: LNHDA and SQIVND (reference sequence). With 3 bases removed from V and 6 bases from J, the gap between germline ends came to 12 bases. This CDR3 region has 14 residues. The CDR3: CASSIGGGIQPQHF. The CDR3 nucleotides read TGTGCCAGTAGTATCGGTGGTGGGATTCAGCCCCAGCATTTT.

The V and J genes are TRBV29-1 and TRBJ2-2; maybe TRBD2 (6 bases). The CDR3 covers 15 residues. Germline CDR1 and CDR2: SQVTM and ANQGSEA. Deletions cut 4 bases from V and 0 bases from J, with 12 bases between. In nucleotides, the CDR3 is TGCAGCGTTGTGGTAGCGGAGTCGAACACCGGGGAGCTGTTTTTT. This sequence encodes CSVVVAESNTGELFF.

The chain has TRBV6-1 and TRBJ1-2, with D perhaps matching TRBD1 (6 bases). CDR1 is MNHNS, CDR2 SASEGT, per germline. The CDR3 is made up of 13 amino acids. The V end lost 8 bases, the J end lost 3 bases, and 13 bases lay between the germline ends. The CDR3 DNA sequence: TGTGCCAGCCGGGGGGACATCTACTATGGCTACACCTTC. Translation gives CASRGDIYYGYTF.

The CDR3 region is CASSSYDQPGSYEQYV. The DNA of the CDR3 is TGTGCCAGCAGCTCCTACGACCAACCGGGCTCCTACGAGCAGTACGTC. The rearrangement links TRBV9 to TRBJ2-7; no firm D call. The CDR3 covers 16 residues. Germline V gives CDR1 SGDLS, CDR2 YYNGEE. Deletions cut 4 bases from V and 0 bases from J, with 17 bases between.

This CDR3 reads CASSFGLGLSYEQYF. CDR3 nucleotide sequence: TGTGCCAGCAGCTTTGGGTTGGGGTTGTCGTACGAGCAGTACTTC. The genes are TRBV7-2 and TRBJ2-7; D is ambiguous. The CDR3 spans 15 residues. V lost 3 bases and J 4 bases, leaving 16 bases between the germline ends. Germline CDR1 SGHTA, CDR2 FQGNSA.

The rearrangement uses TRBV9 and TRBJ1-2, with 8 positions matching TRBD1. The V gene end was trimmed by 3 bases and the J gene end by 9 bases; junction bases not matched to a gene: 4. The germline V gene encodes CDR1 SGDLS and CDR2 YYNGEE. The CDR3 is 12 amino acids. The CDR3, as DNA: TGTGCCAGCAGCGGGACAGGGAGAAGCTACACCTTC. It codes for CASSGTGRSYTF.

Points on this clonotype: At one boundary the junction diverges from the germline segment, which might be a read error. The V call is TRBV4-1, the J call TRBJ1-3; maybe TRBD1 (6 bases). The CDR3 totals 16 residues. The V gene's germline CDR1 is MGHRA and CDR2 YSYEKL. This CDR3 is CTSSQDGGGPVNTIYF. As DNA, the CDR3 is TGCACCAGCAGCCAAGATGGAGGGGGGCCGGTGAACACCATATATTTT.

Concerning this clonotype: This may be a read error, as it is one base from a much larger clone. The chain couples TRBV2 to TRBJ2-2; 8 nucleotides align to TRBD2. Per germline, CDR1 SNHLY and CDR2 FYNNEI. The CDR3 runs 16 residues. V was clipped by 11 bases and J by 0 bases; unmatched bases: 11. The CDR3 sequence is CAGTVTSAANTGELFF. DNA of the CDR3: TGTGCCGGCACCGTGACTAGCGCTGCGAACACCGGGGAGCTGTTTTTT.

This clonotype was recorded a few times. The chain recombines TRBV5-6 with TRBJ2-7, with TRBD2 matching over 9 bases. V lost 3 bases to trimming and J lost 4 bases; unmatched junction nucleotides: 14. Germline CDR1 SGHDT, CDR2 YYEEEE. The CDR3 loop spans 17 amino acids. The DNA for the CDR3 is TGTGCCAGCAGCTCCACCGAGGTTAGCGGGAGTTTGTACGAGCAGTACTTC. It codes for CASSSTEVSGSLYEQYF.

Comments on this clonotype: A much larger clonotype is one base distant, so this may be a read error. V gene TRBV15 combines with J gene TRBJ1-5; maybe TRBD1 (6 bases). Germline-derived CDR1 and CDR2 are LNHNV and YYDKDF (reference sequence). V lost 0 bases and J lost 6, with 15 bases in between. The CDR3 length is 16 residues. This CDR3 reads CATSRELGTPSQPQHF. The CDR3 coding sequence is TGTGCCACCAGCAGAGAACTTGGGACACCAAGTCAGCCCCAGCATTTT.

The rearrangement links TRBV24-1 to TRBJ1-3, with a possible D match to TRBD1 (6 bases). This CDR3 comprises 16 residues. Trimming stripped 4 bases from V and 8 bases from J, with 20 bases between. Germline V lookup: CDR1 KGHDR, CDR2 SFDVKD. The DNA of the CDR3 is TGTGCCACCAGTGACCGTACAGGGATCTATGGCTACACCATATATTTT. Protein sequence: CATSDRTGIYGYTIYF.

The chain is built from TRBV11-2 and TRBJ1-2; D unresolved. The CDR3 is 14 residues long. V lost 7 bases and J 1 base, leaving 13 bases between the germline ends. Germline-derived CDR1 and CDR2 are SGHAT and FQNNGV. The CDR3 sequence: CASTHWGINYGYTF. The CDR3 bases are TGTGCCAGCACCCATTGGGGAATTAACTATGGCTACACCTTC.

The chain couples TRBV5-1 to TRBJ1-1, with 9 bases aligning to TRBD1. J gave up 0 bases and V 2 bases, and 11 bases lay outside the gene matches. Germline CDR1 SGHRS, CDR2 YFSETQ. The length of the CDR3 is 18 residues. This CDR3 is CASSLISLGQGMNTEAFF. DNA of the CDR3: TGCGCCAGCAGCTTAATTAGTTTGGGACAGGGAATGAACACTGAAGCTTTCTTT.

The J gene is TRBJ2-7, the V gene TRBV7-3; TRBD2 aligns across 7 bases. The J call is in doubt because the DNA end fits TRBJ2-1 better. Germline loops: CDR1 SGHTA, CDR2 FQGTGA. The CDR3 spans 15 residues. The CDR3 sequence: CASSALSGTYNEQFF. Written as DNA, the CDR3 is TGTGCCAGCAGCGCCCTCAGCGGGACCTACAATGAGCAGTTCTTC.

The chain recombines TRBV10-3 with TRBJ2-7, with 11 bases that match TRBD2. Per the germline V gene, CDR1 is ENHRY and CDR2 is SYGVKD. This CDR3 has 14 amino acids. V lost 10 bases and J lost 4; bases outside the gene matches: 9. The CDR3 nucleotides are TGTGCCACGGATAGCGGGAGGGCCGATTACGAGCAGTACTTC. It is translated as CATDSGRADYEQYF.

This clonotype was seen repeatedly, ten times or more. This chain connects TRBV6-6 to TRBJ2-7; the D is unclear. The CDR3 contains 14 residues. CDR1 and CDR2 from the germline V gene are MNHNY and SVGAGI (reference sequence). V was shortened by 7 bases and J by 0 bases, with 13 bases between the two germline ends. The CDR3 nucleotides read TGTGCCAGCACCCCGGGTCAGAGCTCCTACGAGCAGTACTTC. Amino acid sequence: CASTPGQSSYEQYF.

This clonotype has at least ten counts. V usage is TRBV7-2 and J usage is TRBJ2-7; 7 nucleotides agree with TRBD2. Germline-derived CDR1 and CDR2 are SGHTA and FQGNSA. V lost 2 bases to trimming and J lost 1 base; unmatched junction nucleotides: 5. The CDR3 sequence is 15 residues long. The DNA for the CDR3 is TGTGCCAGCAGCTTACCGCTAGCGGCTTCCTACGAGCAGTACTTC. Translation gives CASSLPLAASYEQYF.

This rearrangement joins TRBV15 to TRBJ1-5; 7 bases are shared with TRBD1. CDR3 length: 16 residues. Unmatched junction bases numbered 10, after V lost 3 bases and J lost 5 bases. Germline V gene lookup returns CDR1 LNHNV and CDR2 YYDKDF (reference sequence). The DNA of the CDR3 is TGTGCCACCAGCAGGACTACCGGGACAGTCGATCAGCCCCAGCATTTT. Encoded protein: CATSRTTGTVDQPQHF.

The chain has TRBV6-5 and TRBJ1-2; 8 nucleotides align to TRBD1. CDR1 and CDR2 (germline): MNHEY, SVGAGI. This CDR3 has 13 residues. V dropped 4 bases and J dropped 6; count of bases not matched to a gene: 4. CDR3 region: CASSSDRADGYTF. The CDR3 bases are TGTGCCAGCAGTTCGGACAGGGCGGATGGCTACACCTTC.

The CDR3 region has the DNA TGTGCCACCCTGGACAAGTCCCATGGCTACACCTTC. Amino acids: CATLDKSHGYTF. The rearrangement uses TRBV24-1 and TRBJ1-2; perhaps TRBD1 as D (5 bases). The CDR3 length is 12 residues. Germline V gene lookup returns CDR1 KGHDR and CDR2 SFDVKD. V lost 9 bases and J 6 bases, leaving 13 bases between the germline ends.

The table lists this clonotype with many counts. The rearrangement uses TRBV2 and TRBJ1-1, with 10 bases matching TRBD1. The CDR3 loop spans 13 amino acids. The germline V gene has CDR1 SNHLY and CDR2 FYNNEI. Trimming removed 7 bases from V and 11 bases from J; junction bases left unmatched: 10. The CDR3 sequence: CASTTGDRGMAFF. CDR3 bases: TGTGCCAGCACCACTGGGGACAGGGGAATGGCTTTCTTT. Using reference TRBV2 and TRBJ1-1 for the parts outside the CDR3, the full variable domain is EPEVTQTPSHQVTQMGQEVILRCVPISNHLYFYWYRQILGQKVEFLVSFYNNEISEKSEIFDDQFSVERPDGSNFTLKIRSTKLEDSAMYFCASTTGDRGMAFFGQGTRLTVV.

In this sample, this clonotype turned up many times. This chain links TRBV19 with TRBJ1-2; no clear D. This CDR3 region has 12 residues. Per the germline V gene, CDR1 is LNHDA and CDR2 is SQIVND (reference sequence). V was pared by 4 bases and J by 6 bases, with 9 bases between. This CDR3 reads CASSRSQDGYTF. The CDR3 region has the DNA TGTGCCAGTAGTAGAAGTCAGGATGGCTACACCTTC.